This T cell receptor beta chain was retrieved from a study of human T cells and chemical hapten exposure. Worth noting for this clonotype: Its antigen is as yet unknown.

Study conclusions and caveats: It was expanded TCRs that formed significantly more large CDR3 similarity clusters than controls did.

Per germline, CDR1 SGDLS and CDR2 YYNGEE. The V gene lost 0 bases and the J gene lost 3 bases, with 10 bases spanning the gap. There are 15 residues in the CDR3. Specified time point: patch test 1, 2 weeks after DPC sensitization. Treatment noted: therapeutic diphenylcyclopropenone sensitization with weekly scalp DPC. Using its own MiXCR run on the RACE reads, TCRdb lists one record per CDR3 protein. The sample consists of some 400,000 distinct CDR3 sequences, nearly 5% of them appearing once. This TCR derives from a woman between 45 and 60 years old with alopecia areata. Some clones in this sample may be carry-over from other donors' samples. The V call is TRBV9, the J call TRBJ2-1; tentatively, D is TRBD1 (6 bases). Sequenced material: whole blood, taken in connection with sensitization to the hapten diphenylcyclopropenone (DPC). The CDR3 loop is CASSVDRAGYNEQFF. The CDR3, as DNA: TGTGCCAGCAGCGTAGACAGGGCCGGCTACAATGAGCAGTTCTTC.